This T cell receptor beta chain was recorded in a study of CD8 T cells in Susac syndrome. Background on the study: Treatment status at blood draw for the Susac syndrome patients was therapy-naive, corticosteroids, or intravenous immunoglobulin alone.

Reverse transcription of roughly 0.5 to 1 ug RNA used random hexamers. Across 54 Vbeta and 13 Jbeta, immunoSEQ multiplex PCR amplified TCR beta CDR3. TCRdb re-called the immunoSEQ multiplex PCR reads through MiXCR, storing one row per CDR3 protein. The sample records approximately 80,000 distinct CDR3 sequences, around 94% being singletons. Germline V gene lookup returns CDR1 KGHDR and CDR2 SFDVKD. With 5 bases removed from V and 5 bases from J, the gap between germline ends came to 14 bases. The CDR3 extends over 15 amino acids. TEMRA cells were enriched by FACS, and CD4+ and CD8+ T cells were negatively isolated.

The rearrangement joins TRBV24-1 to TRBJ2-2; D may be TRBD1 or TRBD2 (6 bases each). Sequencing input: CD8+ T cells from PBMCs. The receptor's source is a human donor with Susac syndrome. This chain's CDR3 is CATSAGRGGTGELFF. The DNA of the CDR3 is TGTGCCACCAGTGCGGGCAGGGGAGGAACCGGGGAGCTGTTTTTT.